This T cell receptor (beta chain) originates from a study of T-cell reconstitution after alpha-beta-depleted transplantation in children. Ten or more counts support this clonotype. Unique molecular identifiers were used in preparing the TCRbeta library. TCRdb reprocessed the PCR reads via MiXCR and lists one record per CDR3 protein. The sample lists around 360,000 distinct CDR3 sequences, about 9.3% occurring once. V shed 0 bases and J shed 0 bases, with 9 bases lying between them. This CDR3 has 15 residues. Germline CDR1 SQVTM, CDR2 ANQGSEA. The J gene is TRBJ1-3, the V gene TRBV29-1; D is uncertain. The sequences come from PBMCs from the stem cell graft donor, collected from the stem cell graft. This TCR was recovered from a human donor who donated a stem cell graft to a child with acute lymphoblastic leukemia. In nucleotides, the CDR3 is TGCAGCGTTGAAGATGGCCGGTACTCTGGAAACACCATATATTTT. This translates into CSVEDGRYSGNTIYF.